This TCR beta chain was sequenced in a study of blood T cell repertoires in COVID-19 (dated by TCRdb to the early 2020s). At the level of the whole study: The collaborator samples originated in the United States, Italy and Spain and spanned the acute and convalescent phases of COVID-19. Sample metadata almost always included a de-identified subject ID, COVID-19 status, age in years and sex. HLA class I and class II types, where available, came from metadata supplied by the sample provider rather than from assay-based typing. Samples were obtained from the ongoing ImmuneRACE study (first 160 participants) and from some 1,300 subjects provided by 6 global collaborators. The material from the prospective study consisted of cDNA or gDNA derived from T cells, B-cell-depleted T cells, or PBMCs. Subjects who had been exposed to COVID-19, were actively infected with it, or had recovered from it provided the deeply sampled blood TCRbeta repertoires that made up the dataset. The repertoires were released in a freely available public database intended as a resource for research on the immune response to SARS-CoV-2.

A note on this clone: Its antigen remains undetermined. No much larger clone is present one base from it, and per-base qualities are unavailable.

The immunoSEQ Assay, a bias-controlled multiplex PCR, was used to amplify TCRbeta CDR3 regions from genomic DNA. The authors' analysis ran thus. The number of nucleated cells in each sample was estimated by amplification of reference gene primers within the assay. To quantify the absolute abundance of each unique TCRbeta CDR3 rearrangement, sequence reads were collapsed and filtered. For each sample, productive Simpson clonality was calculated as the square root of Simpson's diversity index over productive rearrangements. What TCRdb holds here is the immuneACCESS table cut down to in-frame rearrangements. Part of the clones is not present; checked against another copy, under half of the missing clones reflect an unresolved V gene, and the others are unexplained. From that table come the V and J calls and clone size; the DNA was used to work out D and trimming. The sample table lists about 160,000 clones, approximately 86% of them with a count of one. Of the sample, roughly 1.2% is held by the ten largest clones.

Samples from volunteer blood donors who had recovered from COVID-19 were contributed by a second Seattle source. Collaborating institutions collected whole blood in K2EDTA tubes following their own protocols. For TCRbeta analysis, collaborator samples were shipped as frozen whole blood, as isolated PBMCs, or as DNA extracted from either sample type. General study outcomes and caveats: Clinical and demographic metadata were provided uncurated, with the amount varying by source and participant.

Sequencing input: peripheral blood. The clonotype comes from a man aged 55 to 70 who had recovered from COVID-19.

Here the CDR3 is given as CASSVQGAYEQFF. The nucleotides read TGTGCCAGTAGTGTACAGGGGGCCTATGAGCAGTTCTTC. The chain was built from TRBV19 and TRBJ2-1, and TRBD1 aligns with 9 junction nucleotides. CDR1 and CDR2 (LNHDA, SQIVND) derive from the germline V gene (reference sequence). CDR3 length: 13 amino acids, cysteine to phenylalanine. Only the CDR3 region is kept as DNA, spanning 39 bases read in frame from base 1. Ends trimmed: V by 5 bases, J by 8 bases; bases unmatched to a gene: 4.